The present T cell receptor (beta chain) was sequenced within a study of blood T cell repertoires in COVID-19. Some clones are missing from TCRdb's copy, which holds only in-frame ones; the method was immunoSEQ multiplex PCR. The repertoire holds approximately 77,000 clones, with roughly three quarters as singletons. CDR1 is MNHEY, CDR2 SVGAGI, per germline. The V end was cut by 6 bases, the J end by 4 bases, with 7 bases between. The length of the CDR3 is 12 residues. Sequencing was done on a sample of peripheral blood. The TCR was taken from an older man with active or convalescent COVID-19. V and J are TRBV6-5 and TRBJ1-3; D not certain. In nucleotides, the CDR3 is TGTGCCAGCAGCCGGGGAGGAAACACCATATATTTT. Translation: CASSRGGNTIYF.